What follows are 2 T cell receptor beta chains derived from one specimen sequenced in a study of graft-versus-host responses after intestinal transplantation. Their target antigens are unknown. This table comes from immunoSEQ multiplex PCR, and its TCRdb copy is limited to in-frame clones, with some not included. This sample carries approximately 85,000 clones, 85% to 95% of them seen once, and the ten largest clones take 7.6%. This specimen was unstimulated CD8+ T cells sorted from spleen or lymph node cells, taken before transplant. The receptors stem from a human donor who was the organ donor for an intestinal transplant.

The chain couples TRBV18 to TRBJ1-2, with D maybe TRBD1 (6 bases). The germline CDR1 and CDR2 sequences are KGHSH and LQKENI. This CDR3 contains 14 residues. Trimming left V 6 bases short and J 5 bases short, with 16 bases between. For the CDR3, the DNA is TGTGCCAGCTCGCTACAGGGAGGAGATTATGGCTACACCTTC. Translated, it gives CASSLQGGDYGYTF.

This chain links TRBV27 with TRBJ1-5, with D hard to call. The CDR3 length is 13 residues. Germline loops: CDR1 MNHEY, CDR2 SMNVEV (reference sequence). Trimming stripped 5 bases from V and 4 bases from J, with 9 bases between. CDR3 DNA: TGTGCCAGCAGTGTCCGGGAAAATCAGCCCCAGCATTTT. It codes for CASSVRENQPQHF.